The 15 T cell receptor beta chains below all came from one sample that was sequenced in a study of blood T cell repertoires in COVID-19. Assay: immunoSEQ multiplex PCR; the TCRdb copy retains only in-frame clones and omits some. The repertoire includes about 130,000 clones, 70% to 85% of them detected once, and about 3% sits in the top ten. The sample taken for sequencing was peripheral blood. The receptors stem from an elderly woman with acute or convalescent COVID-19.

The CDR3 nucleotides are TGCGCCAGCAGCACGGGTCCTGGGGCCAACGTCCTGACTTTC. Its translation is CASSTGPGANVLTF. V is TRBV5-1 and J is TRBJ2-6; no firm D call. CDR1 is SGHRS, CDR2 YFSETQ, per germline. V was cut by 4 bases and J by 2 bases, with 7 bases left in between. The CDR3 has 14 residues. The complete variable domain, with remaining parts taken from reference TRBV5-1 and TRBJ2-6, reads KAGVTQTPRYLIKTRGQQVTLSCSPISGHRSVSWYQQTPGQGLQFLFEYFSETQRNKGNFPGRFSGRQFSNSRSEMNVSTLELGDSALYLCASSTGPGANVLTFGAGSRLTVL.

The J gene is TRBJ2-7, the V gene TRBV5-6, with TRBD1 as a possible D gene (6 bases). Trimming removed 1 base from V and 5 bases from J, with 19 bases in between. The CDR3 contains 16 residues. Looked up from germline, CDR1 is SGHDT and CDR2 is YYEEEE. The CDR3 DNA sequence: TGTGCCAGCAGCTTGTATTTGACAGGTTCGGCCGACGAGCAGTACTTC. Its translation: CASSLYLTGSADEQYF.

The V gene is TRBV2, the J gene TRBJ2-5, with D unclear. CDR3 length equals 13 residues. Germline CDR1 and CDR2: SNHLY and FYNNEI. V lost 6 bases, J lost 1 base, and 9 bases lay in between. CDR3 loop: CASRGLSQETQYF. The CDR3 bases are TGTGCCAGCAGGGGCCTAAGCCAAGAGACCCAGTACTTC.

This chain uses TRBV18 with TRBJ1-2, with D maybe TRBD1 (5 bases). The CDR3 runs 13 residues. The germline V gene encodes CDR1 KGHSH and CDR2 LQKENI. Between the trimmed V and J ends, which lost 6 bases and 9 bases, there was a span of 17 bases. The CDR3 protein is CASSPGGEGRYTF. The CDR3 DNA reads TGTGCCAGCTCCCCGGGGGGAGAGGGTCGCTACACCTTC.

This clone was recorded once. The chain employs TRBV5-4 and TRBJ2-3; the D gene is possibly TRBD2 (6 bases). Trimming removed 1 base at V and 13 bases at J, with 16 bases between. The CDR3 runs to 13 residues. CDR1 and CDR2 from the germline V gene are SGHNT and YYREEE (reference sequence). CDR3 DNA sequence: TGTGCCAGCAGCTTGAAGTGGGCCAGGGAGGAGTATTTT. Amino acids: CASSLKWAREEYF.

V gene TRBV7-9 combines with J gene TRBJ2-7; the match to TRBD1 covers 9 bases. This CDR3 comprises 15 residues. The V gene's germline CDR1 is SEHNR and CDR2 FQNEAQ (reference sequence). V was clipped by 4 bases and J by 2 bases; unmatched bases: 6. The CDR3 DNA reads TGTGCCAGCAGCTCCCCGGGACAGGGAACCTACGAGCAGTACTTC. As protein: CASSSPGQGTYEQYF.

This clone was observed once. One end of the junction is discordant with germline, which a read error may explain. This CDR3 is also generated by other DNA sequences in the sample. The chain recombines TRBV5-1 with TRBJ2-7, with 7 nucleotides matching TRBD1. This CDR3 has 14 residues. Germline CDR1 reads SGHRS; CDR2 reads YFSETQ. The DNA for the CDR3 is TGCGCCAGCAGCCGGGAAGGGGGCCTCGACGAACAGTACTTC. Translated: CASSREGGLDEQYF.

V is TRBV12-3 or TRBV12-4 and J is TRBJ1-1; 7 bases agree with TRBD1. This CDR3 is 13 amino acids long. V shed 6 bases and J 5 bases; nucleotides not matched to a gene: 6. CDR3 residues: CASSPTGRTEAFF. CDR3 DNA: TGTGCCAGCAGCCCGACAGGGCGGACTGAAGCTTTCTTT.

The chain joins TRBV18 to TRBJ1-2, with 7 bases fitting TRBD1. This CDR3 comprises 15 residues. The germline CDR1 and CDR2 sequences are KGHSH and LQKENI. V was clipped by 2 bases and J by 4 bases; unmatched bases: 7. The CDR3 DNA follows: TGTGCCAGCTCACCATGGACAGGATCATTCTATGGCTACACCTTC. Its protein product is CASSPWTGSFYGYTF.

The chain couples TRBV7-6 to TRBJ2-5; TRBD2 might be the D (6 bases). V gave up 5 bases and J gave up 11 bases, with 21 bases separating them. Germline lookup yields CDR1 SGHVS and CDR2 FNYEAQ. CDR3 length: 14 amino acids. The CDR3 protein is CASSEGLQVSEQYF. CDR3 nucleotides: TGTGCCAGCAGCGAAGGACTACAGGTATCCGAACAGTACTTC.

This clone was detected only once. The chain couples TRBV7-2 to TRBJ1-1, with TRBD1 matching 8 bases. V lost 5 bases, J lost 0 bases, and 5 bases stayed unmatched. Germline assignment: CDR1 SGHTA and CDR2 FQGNSA. CDR3 length: 15 residues. The CDR3 sequence is CASSLGQGMNTEAFF. CDR3 DNA: TGTGCCAGCAGCCTAGGACAGGGAATGAACACTGAAGCTTTCTTT.

V usage is TRBV7-7 and J usage is TRBJ2-1; 8 positions match TRBD2. The CDR3 is 15 amino acids. From germline, CDR1 is SSHAT and CDR2 FNYEAQ (reference sequence). The ends lost 0 bases at V and 9 bases at J; junction bases unmatched: 7. CDR3 in DNA: TGTGCCAGCAGCTTAGCGTCGGGGGGGCCAGGTGAGCAGTTCTTC. This translates into CASSLASGGPGEQFF. Full variable domain (missing parts from reference TRBV7-7 and TRBJ2-1): GAGVSQSPRYKVTKRGQDVTLRCDPISSHATLYWYQQALGQGPEFLTYFNYEAQPDKSGLPSDRFSAERPEGSISTLTIQRTEQRDSAMYRCASSLASGGPGEQFFGPGTRLTVL.

The V and J genes are TRBV6-5 and TRBJ2-3, with D unresolved. This CDR3 has 13 amino acids. V was clipped by 7 bases and J by 0 bases, with 8 bases between them. The V gene's germline CDR1 is MNHEY and CDR2 SVGAGI. This CDR3 reads CASKLQSTDTQYF. The CDR3 DNA reads TGTGCCAGCAAATTACAAAGCACAGATACGCAGTATTTT.

The chain carries TRBV6-5 and TRBJ1-5; D remains unclear. Germline lookup yields CDR1 MNHEY and CDR2 SVGAGI. The CDR3 runs 13 residues. Trimming took off 2 bases at V and 4 bases at J, with 6 bases between the two ends. The CDR3 coding sequence is TGTGCCAGCAGTTACCGCGGGAATCAGCCCCAGCATTTT. Amino acids: CASSYRGNQPQHF.

This chain joins TRBV29-1 and TRBJ1-2, with 10 positions matching TRBD1. This CDR3 is 13 amino acids long. V was pared by 3 bases and J by 4 bases, with 2 bases of the junction left unmatched. Germline CDR1 reads SQVTM; CDR2 reads ANQGSEA. The CDR3 loop reads CSVETGGIYGYTF. DNA of the CDR3: TGCAGCGTTGAGACAGGGGGCATCTATGGCTACACCTTC.